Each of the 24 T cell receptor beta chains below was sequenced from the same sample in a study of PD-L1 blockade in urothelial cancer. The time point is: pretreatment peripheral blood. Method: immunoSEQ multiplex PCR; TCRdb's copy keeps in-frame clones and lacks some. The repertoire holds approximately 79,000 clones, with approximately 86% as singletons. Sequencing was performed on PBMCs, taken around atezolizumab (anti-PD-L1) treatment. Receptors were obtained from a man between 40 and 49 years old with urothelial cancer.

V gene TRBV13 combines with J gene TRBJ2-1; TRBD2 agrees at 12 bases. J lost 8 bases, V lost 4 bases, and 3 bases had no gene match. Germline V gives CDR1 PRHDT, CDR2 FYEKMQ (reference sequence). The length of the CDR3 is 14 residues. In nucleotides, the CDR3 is TGTGCCAGCAGCTCGACTAGCGGGAGCTATGAGCAGTTCTTC. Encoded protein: CASSSTSGSYEQFF.

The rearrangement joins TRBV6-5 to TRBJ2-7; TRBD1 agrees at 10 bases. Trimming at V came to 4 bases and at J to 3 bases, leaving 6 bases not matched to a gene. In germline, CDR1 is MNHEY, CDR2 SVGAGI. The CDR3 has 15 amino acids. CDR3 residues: CASSSRQGALYEQYF. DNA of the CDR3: TGTGCCAGCAGTTCAAGACAGGGGGCTCTCTACGAGCAGTACTTC.

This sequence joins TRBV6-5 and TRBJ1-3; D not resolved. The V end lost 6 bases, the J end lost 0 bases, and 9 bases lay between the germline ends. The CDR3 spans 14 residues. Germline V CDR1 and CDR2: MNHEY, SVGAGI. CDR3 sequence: CASRSGSSGNTIYF. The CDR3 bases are TGTGCCAGCAGAAGCGGAAGCTCTGGAAACACCATATATTTT.

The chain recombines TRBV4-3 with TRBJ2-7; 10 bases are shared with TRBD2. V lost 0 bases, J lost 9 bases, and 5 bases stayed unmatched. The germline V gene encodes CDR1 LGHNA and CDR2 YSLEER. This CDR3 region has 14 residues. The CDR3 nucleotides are TGCGCCAGCAGCCAAGAGCTAGCGGGAGACGGGCAGTACTTC. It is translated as CASSQELAGDGQYF.

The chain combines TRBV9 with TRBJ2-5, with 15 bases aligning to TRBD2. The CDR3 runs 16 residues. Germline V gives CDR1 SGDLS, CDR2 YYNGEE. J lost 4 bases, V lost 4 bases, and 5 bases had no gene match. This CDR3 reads CASSPGLAGGGETQYF. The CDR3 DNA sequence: TGTGCCAGCAGCCCAGGACTAGCGGGGGGGGGAGAGACCCAGTACTTC.

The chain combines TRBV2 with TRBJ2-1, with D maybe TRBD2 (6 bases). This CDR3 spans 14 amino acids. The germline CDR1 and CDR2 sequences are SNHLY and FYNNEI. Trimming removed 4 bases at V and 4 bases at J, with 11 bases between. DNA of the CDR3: TGTGCCAGCAGTGCTAGCGTCTTGTACAATGAGCAGTTCTTC. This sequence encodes CASSASVLYNEQFF.

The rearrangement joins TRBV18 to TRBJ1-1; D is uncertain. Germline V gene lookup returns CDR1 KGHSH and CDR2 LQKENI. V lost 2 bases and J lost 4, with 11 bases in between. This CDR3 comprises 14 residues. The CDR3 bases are TGTGCCAGCTCACCAGGGAGGAGCTCCACTGAAGCTTTCTTT. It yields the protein CASSPGRSSTEAFF.

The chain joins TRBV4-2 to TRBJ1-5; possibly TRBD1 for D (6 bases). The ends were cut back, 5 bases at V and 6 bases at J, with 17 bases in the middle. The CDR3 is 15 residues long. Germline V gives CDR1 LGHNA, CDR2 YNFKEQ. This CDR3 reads CASSAVRGKGQPQHF. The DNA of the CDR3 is TGTGCCAGCAGCGCAGTAAGGGGGAAGGGTCAGCCCCAGCATTTT.

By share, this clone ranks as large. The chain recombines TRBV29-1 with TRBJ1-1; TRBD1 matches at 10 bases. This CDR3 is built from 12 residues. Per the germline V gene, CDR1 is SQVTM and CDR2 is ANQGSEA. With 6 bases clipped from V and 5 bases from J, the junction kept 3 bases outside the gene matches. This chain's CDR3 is CSVRQGATEAFF. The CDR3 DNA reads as TGCAGCGTCAGACAGGGGGCGACTGAAGCTTTCTTT.

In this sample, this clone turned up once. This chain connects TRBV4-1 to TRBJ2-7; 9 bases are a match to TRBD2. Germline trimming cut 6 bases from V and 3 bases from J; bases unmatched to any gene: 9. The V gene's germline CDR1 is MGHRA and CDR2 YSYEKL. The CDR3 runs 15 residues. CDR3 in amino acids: CASSLTREGLYEQYF. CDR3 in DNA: TGCGCCAGCAGTCTAACGCGGGAGGGCCTCTACGAGCAGTACTTC.

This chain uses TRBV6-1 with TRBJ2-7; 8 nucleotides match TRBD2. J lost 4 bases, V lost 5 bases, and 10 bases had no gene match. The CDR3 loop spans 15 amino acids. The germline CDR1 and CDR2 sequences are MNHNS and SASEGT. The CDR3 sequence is CASSPNAIAGYEQYF. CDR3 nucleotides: TGTGCCAGCAGTCCAAACGCGATAGCGGGATACGAGCAGTACTTC.

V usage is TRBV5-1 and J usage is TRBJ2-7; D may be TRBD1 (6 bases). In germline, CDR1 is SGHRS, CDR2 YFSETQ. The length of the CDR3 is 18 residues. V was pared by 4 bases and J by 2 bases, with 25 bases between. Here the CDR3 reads CASSRMEKQGSLAYEQYF. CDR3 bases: TGCGCCAGCAGCCGAATGGAGAAGCAGGGGAGTTTGGCCTACGAGCAGTACTTC.

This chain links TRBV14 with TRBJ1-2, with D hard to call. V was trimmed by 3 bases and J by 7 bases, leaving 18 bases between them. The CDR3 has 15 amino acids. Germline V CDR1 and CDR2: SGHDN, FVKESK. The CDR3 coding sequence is TGTGCCAGCAGCCAGACTACCGGCCGGGTAGGTGGCTACACCTTC. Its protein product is CASSQTTGRVGGYTF.

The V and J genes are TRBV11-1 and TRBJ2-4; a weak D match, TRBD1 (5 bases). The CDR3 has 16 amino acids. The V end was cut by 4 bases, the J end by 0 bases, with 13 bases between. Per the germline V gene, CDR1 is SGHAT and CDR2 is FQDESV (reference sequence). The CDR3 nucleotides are TGTGCCAGCAGCTCCCTCCAGGGTCTAGCCAAAAACATTCAGTACTTC. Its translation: CASSSLQGLAKNIQYF.

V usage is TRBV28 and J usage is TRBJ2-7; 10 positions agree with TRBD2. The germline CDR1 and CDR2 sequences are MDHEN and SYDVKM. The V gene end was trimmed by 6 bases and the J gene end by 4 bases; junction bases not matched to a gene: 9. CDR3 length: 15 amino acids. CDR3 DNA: TGTGCCAGCAGACCTCTAGCGGGAGTCGTATACGAGCAGTACTTC. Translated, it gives CASRPLAGVVYEQYF.

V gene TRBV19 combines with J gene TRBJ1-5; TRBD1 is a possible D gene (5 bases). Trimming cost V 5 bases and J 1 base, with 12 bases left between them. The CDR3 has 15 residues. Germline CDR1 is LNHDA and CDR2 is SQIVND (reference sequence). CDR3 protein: CASSRPDSSNQPQHF. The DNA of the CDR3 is TGTGCCAGTAGTCGCCCCGACAGCAGCAATCAGCCCCAGCATTTT.

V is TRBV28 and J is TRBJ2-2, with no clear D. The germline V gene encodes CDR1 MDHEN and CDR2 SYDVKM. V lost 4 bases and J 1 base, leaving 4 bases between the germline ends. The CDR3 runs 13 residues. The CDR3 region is CASSSVNTGELFF. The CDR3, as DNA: TGTGCCAGCAGTTCAGTGAACACCGGGGAGCTGTTTTTT.

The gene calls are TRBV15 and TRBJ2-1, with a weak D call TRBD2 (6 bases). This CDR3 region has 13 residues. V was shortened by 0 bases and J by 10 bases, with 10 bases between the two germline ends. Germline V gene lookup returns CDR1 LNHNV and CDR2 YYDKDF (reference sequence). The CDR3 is CATSREGGWEQFF. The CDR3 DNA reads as TGTGCCACCAGCAGAGAGGGGGGTTGGGAGCAGTTCTTC.

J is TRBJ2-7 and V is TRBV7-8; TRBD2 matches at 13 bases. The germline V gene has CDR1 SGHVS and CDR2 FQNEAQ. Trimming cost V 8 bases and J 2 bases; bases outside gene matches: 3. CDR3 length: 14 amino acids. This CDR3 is CASVGTSGTYEQYF. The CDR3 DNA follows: TGTGCCAGCGTCGGGACTAGCGGGACCTACGAGCAGTACTTC.

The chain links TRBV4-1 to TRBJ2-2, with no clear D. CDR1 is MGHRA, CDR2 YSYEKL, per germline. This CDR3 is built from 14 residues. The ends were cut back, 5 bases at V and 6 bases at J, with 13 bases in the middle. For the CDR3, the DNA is TGCGCCAGCAGCGTACGAACAGTTTCCGGGGAGCTGTTTTTT. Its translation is CASSVRTVSGELFF.

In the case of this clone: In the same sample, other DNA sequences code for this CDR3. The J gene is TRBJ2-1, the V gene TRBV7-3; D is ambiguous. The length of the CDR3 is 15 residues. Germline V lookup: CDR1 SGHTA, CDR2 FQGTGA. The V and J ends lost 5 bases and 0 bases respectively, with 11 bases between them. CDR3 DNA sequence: TGTGCCAGCAGCCTGAGCTGGAGCTCCTACAATGAGCAGTTCTTC. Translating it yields CASSLSWSSYNEQFF.

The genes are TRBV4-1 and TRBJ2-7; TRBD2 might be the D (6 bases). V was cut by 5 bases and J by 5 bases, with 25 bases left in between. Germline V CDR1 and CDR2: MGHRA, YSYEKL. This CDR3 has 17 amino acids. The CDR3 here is CASSSRSRSGAFDEQYF. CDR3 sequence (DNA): TGCGCCAGCAGCTCCCGGTCGAGATCGGGAGCCTTTGACGAGCAGTACTTC.

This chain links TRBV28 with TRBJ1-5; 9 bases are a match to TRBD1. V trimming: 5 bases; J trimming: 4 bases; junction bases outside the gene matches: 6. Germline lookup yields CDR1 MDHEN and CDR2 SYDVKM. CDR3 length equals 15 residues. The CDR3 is CASSVSTGGNQPQHF. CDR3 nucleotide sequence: TGTGCCAGCAGTGTCTCGACAGGGGGAAATCAGCCCCAGCATTTT. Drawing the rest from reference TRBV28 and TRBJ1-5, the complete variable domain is DVKVTQSSRYLVKRTGEKVFLECVQDMDHENMFWYRQDPGLGLRLIYFSYDVKMKEKGDIPEGYSVSREKKERFSLILESASTNQTSMYLCASSVSTGGNQPQHFGDGTRLSIL.

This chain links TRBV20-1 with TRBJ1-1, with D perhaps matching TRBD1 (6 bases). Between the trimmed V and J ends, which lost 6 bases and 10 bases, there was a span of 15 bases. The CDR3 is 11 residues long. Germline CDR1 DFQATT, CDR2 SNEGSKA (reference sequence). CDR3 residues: CSARGEGGAFF. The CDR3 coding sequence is TGCAGTGCGAGGGGGGAGGGGGGAGCTTTCTTT.